The clone carrying this T cell receptor (beta chain) was seen a handful of times. TCRdb recomputed calls from the RT-PCR reads with MiXCR, one row per CDR3 protein. Among 170,000 or so distinct CDR3 sequences listed, approximately 11% were seen once. This record belongs to a study of response to subunit inactivated influenza vaccine. Germline lookup yields CDR1 SGHDT and CDR2 YYEEEE. This CDR3 has 12 residues. The V and J ends lost 0 bases and 10 bases respectively, with 10 bases between them. The source of this sequence is a man aged 50-75 years who received an inactivated influenza vaccine. The rearrangement links TRBV5-6 to TRBJ2-5, with D tentatively TRBD2 (5 bases). The specimen comprised CD8+ T cells sorted from PBMCs, sampled around 25 months after vaccination. CDR3 nucleotides: TGTGCCAGCAGCTTGGCCGTCCGGGACCAGTACTTC. The encoded protein is CASSLAVRDQYF. The variable domain in full, with the rest retrieved from reference TRBV5-6 and TRBJ2-5, is DAGVTQSPTHLIKTRGQQVTLRCSPKSGHDTVSWYQQALGQGPQFIFQYYEEEERQRGNFPDRFSGHQFPNYSSELNVNALLLGDSALYLCASSLAVRDQYFGPGTRLLVL.